Reported below is one T cell receptor (beta chain). Aged roughly 6 to 95, donors were systemically healthy Caucasians from Russia. The source of the sample is a study of blood T cells in healthy people across ages. It was with a sample-barcoded 5' primer and a J-beta primer mix that a second PCR of about 6 to 11 cycles was run. Via MiXCR, TCRdb re-called the 5' RACE reads, giving one row per CDR3 protein. This table holds 980,000 or so distinct CDR3 sequences, roughly 43% found once. The clonotype comes from a man aged 25-45 years in good health. Specimen: blood.

CDR3 in amino acids: CASSPDLVAGSYEQYF. CDR3 nucleotides: TGTGCCAGCAGCCCTGATCTCGTGGCAGGGAGTTACGAGCAGTACTTC. The chain links TRBV3-1 to TRBJ2-7, with D perhaps being TRBD1 or TRBD2 (5 bases each). Germline lookup yields CDR1 LGHDT and CDR2 YNNKEL (reference sequence). V lost 4 bases, J lost 4 bases, and 20 bases lay in between. The CDR3 is made up of 16 amino acids.